This TCR beta chain was observed in a study of shared clonotypes between healthy human individuals. Background on the study: The composition of the donors was a couple of women and a few men aged 18 to 49.

About this clone: Its antigen remains unidentified.

CD45RO negativity and positive selection for CCR7 defined naive CD8 cells, a population that excluded terminally differentiated effector memory CD45RA+ cells. TCRdb's copy holds only in-frame clones and misses some; the assay was immunoSEQ multiplex PCR. This table holds roughly 2 million clones, roughly 94% found once. Per germline, CDR1 MGHRA and CDR2 YSYEKL. Trimming took 1 base from V and 9 from J, leaving 9 bases between them. The CDR3 covers 12 residues. Study conclusions and caveats: Sharing of clonotypes among donors was expected to vary with sequencing depth.

The rearrangement uses TRBV4-1 and TRBJ1-2; D is uncertain. The sample consisted of naive CD8+ T cells sorted from blood. The sequence was obtained from a young man in good health. The CDR3 region has the DNA TGCGCCAGCAGCCAAGTGGGAGATAGCTACACCTTC. Encoded protein: CASSQVGDSYTF.